This is a list of T cell receptor beta chains from one sample in a study of beta chain features in type 1 diabetes. TCRdb's copy holds only in-frame clones and misses some; the assay was immunoSEQ multiplex PCR. This table has over 120,000 clones, approximately 13% appearing once. The material sequenced was central memory CD4+ T cells from blood. The receptors stem from a man aged 18 to 30 with type 1 diabetes. Each CDR3 is given without its conserved first and last residue. Fields, in order: V gene, J gene, CDR3 protein.

TRBV6-5	TRBJ1-2	ASSYRDRDGYT
TRBV9	TRBJ1-1	ASSPQWSGTEAF
TRBV20-1	TRBJ2-3	SASARDTQY
TRBV7-2	TRBJ2-5	ASSEGWGRETQY
TRBV29-1	TRBJ1-1	SVAAEYTEAF
TRBV29-1	TRBJ1-2	SVLDREDGYT
TRBV7-7	TRBJ2-1	ASSLHEGYNEQF
TRBV25-1	TRBJ1-2	ASSEYGGSYGYT
TRBV19	TRBJ2-2	ASSIRFLNTGELF
TRBV30	TRBJ1-6	AWEPLQGNNSPLH
TRBV9	TRBJ1-2	ASSVMEQGNYGYT